The 20 T cell receptor beta chains below come from one sample, sequenced in a study of immune evolution from preneoplasia to lung adenocarcinoma. Measured with immunoSEQ multiplex PCR; TCRdb has only the in-frame clones, and not every one. The data hold around 11,000 clones, with approximately 86% observed a single time. The sequenced material came from FFPE minimally invasive lung adenocarcinoma tissue. Receptor source: a person aged 70 to 85 with lung adenocarcinoma.

This clone has only a few counts. The rearrangement links TRBV7-9 to TRBJ1-3; D perhaps matches TRBD1 (5 bases). V was clipped by 0 bases and J by 1 base, with 7 bases between them. This CDR3 comprises 15 residues. CDR1 is SEHNR and CDR2 is FQNEAQ in the germline V gene (reference sequence). In DNA form, the CDR3 reads TGTGCCAGCAGCTTAGCGGGGGGTTCTGGAAACACCATATATTTT. Amino acid sequence: CASSLAGGSGNTIYF.

This clone was found a few times. The rearrangement links TRBV7-9 to TRBJ1-1; D ambiguous. The CDR3 has 13 residues. The germline V gene has CDR1 SEHNR and CDR2 FQNEAQ (reference sequence). V lost 5 bases to trimming and J lost 1 base, with 8 bases between them. CDR3 protein: CASSPTRNTEAFF. The DNA of the CDR3 is TGTGCCAGCAGCCCGACCCGGAACACTGAAGCTTTCTTT.

Written as DNA, the CDR3 is TGTGCCTGGAGTACTCAGACAGGGCTGAGCGAAAAACTGTTTTTT. Translated: CAWSTQTGLSEKLFF. J is TRBJ1-4 and V is TRBV30, with 7 bases that match TRBD1. Germline loops: CDR1 GTSNPN, CDR2 SVGIG (reference sequence). The CDR3 is 15 amino acids. V shed 2 bases, J shed 8 bases, and the junction held 11 bases outside the gene matches.

This chain connects TRBV30 to TRBJ1-1; TRBD1 matches 9 bases. The CDR3 has 13 amino acids. CDR1 is GTSNPN and CDR2 is SVGIG in the germline V gene (reference sequence). The V segment lost 3 bases and the J segment 10 bases; nucleotides outside the gene matches: 9. In DNA form, the CDR3 reads TGTGCCTGGAGCCCGACAGGGGGAATGGGAGCTTTCTTT. This encodes CAWSPTGGMGAFF.

The rearrangement links TRBV5-1 to TRBJ1-1, with TRBD1 as a possible D gene (5 bases). This CDR3 is 14 amino acids long. The V gene's germline CDR1 is SGHRS and CDR2 YFSETQ. The V end lost 4 bases, the J end lost 5 bases, and 15 bases lay between the germline ends. CDR3 nucleotide sequence: TGCGCCAGCAGCCCTGGGGGGGACGGAACTGAAGCTTTCTTT. This gives the protein CASSPGGDGTEAFF.

This clone was recorded a few times. V is TRBV9 and J is TRBJ1-2; maybe TRBD1 (5 bases). CDR1 is SGDLS and CDR2 is YYNGEE in the germline V gene. Trimming took 2 bases from V and 7 from J, leaving 18 bases between them. The CDR3 is made up of 15 amino acids. DNA for the CDR3: TGTGCCAGCAGCGTCGAAGGGACTCCGACGGGTGGCTACACCTTC. Encoded protein: CASSVEGTPTGGYTF.

The rearrangement links TRBV6-5 to TRBJ1-2; D is uncertain. Germline V CDR1 and CDR2: MNHEY, SVGAGI. V was clipped by 6 bases and J by 3 bases, with 14 bases between them. The length of the CDR3 is 14 residues. CDR3 protein: CASSPSGVHYGYTF. CDR3 bases: TGTGCCAGCAGCCCCTCCGGGGTCCACTATGGCTACACCTTC.

The CDR3 region is CASSLGGASNTEAFF. The CDR3 DNA sequence: TGTGCCAGCAGCTTAGGGGGCGCATCGAACACTGAAGCTTTCTTT. This chain links TRBV7-6 with TRBJ1-1, with a weak D call TRBD1 (5 bases). The CDR3 runs 15 residues. CDR1 and CDR2 from the germline V gene are SGHVS and FNYEAQ. V gave up 1 base and J gave up 1 base, with 10 bases separating them.

The chain combines TRBV28 with TRBJ2-7, with D unclear. V was cut by 5 bases and J by 0 bases, with 8 bases left in between. The CDR3 extends over 13 amino acids. Per the germline V gene, CDR1 is MDHEN and CDR2 is SYDVKM. CDR3 nucleotide sequence: TGTGCCAGCAGTCCACAGTTCTCCTACGAGCAGTACTTC. This translates into CASSPQFSYEQYF.

The J gene is TRBJ1-2, the V gene TRBV2, with TRBD1 matching 7 bases. V lost 8 bases to trimming and J lost 5 bases; unmatched junction nucleotides: 14. Germline CDR1 is SNHLY and CDR2 is FYNNEI. This CDR3 region has 15 residues. For the CDR3, the DNA is TGTGCCAGCCCGGGACAGAAGGAAGGGGCTTATGGCTACACCTTC. It translates to CASPGQKEGAYGYTF.

The chain couples TRBV19 to TRBJ1-5; 9 bases line up with TRBD1. The CDR3 has 15 residues. CDR1 LNHDA and CDR2 SQIVND come from the germline V gene (reference sequence). Trimming at V came to 5 bases and at J to 5 bases, leaving 7 bases not matched to a gene. The DNA for the CDR3 is TGTGCCAGTAGTTCGGACAGGGGTAGGGATCAGCCCCAGCATTTT. Amino acid sequence: CASSSDRGRDQPQHF.

The chain recombines TRBV7-3 with TRBJ2-3; the D call may be TRBD1 or TRBD2 (6 bases each). Germline CDR1 SGHTA, CDR2 FQGTGA. Trimming removed 5 bases at V and 3 bases at J, with 15 bases between. CDR3 length: 15 amino acids. The CDR3: CASSTWGAGTDTQYF. CDR3 DNA sequence: TGTGCCAGCAGCACCTGGGGGGCAGGAACAGATACGCAGTATTTT. Variable domain in full (rest from reference TRBV7-3 and TRBJ2-3): GAGVSQTPSNKVTEKGKYVELRCDPISGHTALYWYRQSLGQGPEFLIYFQGTGAADDSGLPNDRFFAVRPEGSVSTLKIQRTERGDSAVYLCASSTWGAGTDTQYFGPGTRLTVL.

V usage is TRBV7-9 and J usage is TRBJ2-2; 7 bases map to TRBD2. V lost 1 base to trimming and J lost 4 bases; unmatched junction nucleotides: 3. CDR3 length: 15 residues. Germline CDR1 and CDR2: SEHNR and FQNEAQ (reference sequence). The CDR3 DNA follows: TGTGCCAGCAGCTTAGAACTAGCGAGCACCGGGGAGCTGTTTTTT. The encoded protein is CASSLELASTGELFF.

This sequence joins TRBV6-6 and TRBJ2-3, with a tentative D call TRBD2 (5 bases). Germline values: CDR1 MNHNY, CDR2 SVGAGI (reference sequence). Trimming removed 5 bases from V and 5 bases from J, with 8 bases in between. The CDR3 contains 12 residues. CDR3 residues: CASSLEGDTQYF. The CDR3 coding sequence is TGTGCCAGCAGTCTCGAGGGAGATACGCAGTATTTT.

The chain links TRBV30 to TRBJ2-1, with 8 bases identical to TRBD1. The germline V gene encodes CDR1 GTSNPN and CDR2 SVGIG (reference sequence). Losses at the gene ends were 0 bases for V and 8 bases for J; bases not matched to a gene: 9. CDR3 length: 15 residues. CDR3 sequence: CAWSVWAGGPDEQFF. The CDR3 coding sequence is TGTGCCTGGAGTGTATGGGCAGGGGGCCCCGATGAGCAGTTCTTC.

This sequence joins TRBV6-5 and TRBJ2-2, with TRBD1 matching 7 bases. The trim removed 8 bases at V and 3 bases at J, leaving 3 bases unmatched. Germline V lookup: CDR1 MNHEY, CDR2 SVGAGI. This CDR3 spans 13 amino acids. The CDR3 DNA is TGTGCCAGCCTAACAGGGGACACCGGGGAGCTGTTTTTT. It translates to CASLTGDTGELFF.

J is TRBJ1-5 and V is TRBV28; D gene ambiguous. CDR3 size: 14 residues. Per germline, CDR1 MDHEN and CDR2 SYDVKM. Trimming removed 2 bases from V and 1 base from J, with 6 bases in between. This CDR3 reads CASSLRPSNQPQHF. The CDR3 region has the DNA TGTGCCAGCAGTTTAAGGCCCAGCAATCAGCCCCAGCATTTT.

This chain links TRBV19 with TRBJ2-7; TRBD1 aligns across 9 bases. The CDR3 consists of 13 residues. The germline V gene has CDR1 LNHDA and CDR2 SQIVND (reference sequence). The ends lost 6 bases at V and 4 bases at J; junction bases unmatched: 4. The CDR3 coding sequence is TGTGCCAGTAGCTCCGACAGGGGGTACGAGCAGTACTTC. Its protein product is CASSSDRGYEQYF.

The chain links TRBV11-3 to TRBJ2-1, with D perhaps matching TRBD1 (7 bases). The germline gives CDR1 SGHNT, CDR2 YENEEA. V was cut by 5 bases and J by 5 bases, with 13 bases left in between. The CDR3 length is 14 residues. As DNA, the CDR3 is TGTGCCAGCAGCGCGGGACAGTTAAACAATGAGCAGTTCTTC. Residues: CASSAGQLNNEQFF.

This chain uses TRBV30 with TRBJ1-1; no definite D call. CDR3 length: 11 residues. Germline CDR1 and CDR2: GTSNPN and SVGIG (reference sequence). Between the trimmed V and J ends, which lost 1 base and 2 bases, there was a span of 2 bases. The CDR3 sequence: CAWSDNTEAFF. In DNA, the CDR3 is TGTGCCTGGAGTGATAACACTGAAGCTTTCTTT.